This T cell receptor beta chain was sequenced during a study of human T cells and chemical hapten exposure. Germline values: CDR1 SGDLS, CDR2 YYNGEE. After removal of 4 bases from V and 4 bases from J, the junction contained 10 bases not matched to a gene. The CDR3 runs 17 residues. One entry per CDR3 protein, called by TCRdb with MiXCR from the RACE reads. Of roughly 380,000 distinct CDR3 sequences detected, roughly 5.3% appear once; the ten largest clones hold just over 2.5%. This clonotype was observed many times. Its target is not known. The time point is: pre-sensitization, week 0. The treatment was: therapeutic diphenylcyclopropenone sensitization with weekly scalp DPC. Total RNA extraction was carried out from unfractionated whole blood. Notes on the study in general: Patch test score was positively correlated with the counts of TCRs that had expanded at PT1.

This sample comprised whole blood, obtained in connection with sensitization to the hapten diphenylcyclopropenone (DPC). The clonotype comes from a woman aged 45-65 years with alopecia areata. Some clones in this sample may be carry-over from other donors' samples. The V and J genes are TRBV9 and TRBJ1-3, with 11 positions matching TRBD1. CDR3 protein: CASSSRDRGTLGNTIYF. CDR3 DNA sequence: TGTGCCAGCAGCAGCCGGGACAGGGGGACTCTCGGAAACACCATATATTTT.